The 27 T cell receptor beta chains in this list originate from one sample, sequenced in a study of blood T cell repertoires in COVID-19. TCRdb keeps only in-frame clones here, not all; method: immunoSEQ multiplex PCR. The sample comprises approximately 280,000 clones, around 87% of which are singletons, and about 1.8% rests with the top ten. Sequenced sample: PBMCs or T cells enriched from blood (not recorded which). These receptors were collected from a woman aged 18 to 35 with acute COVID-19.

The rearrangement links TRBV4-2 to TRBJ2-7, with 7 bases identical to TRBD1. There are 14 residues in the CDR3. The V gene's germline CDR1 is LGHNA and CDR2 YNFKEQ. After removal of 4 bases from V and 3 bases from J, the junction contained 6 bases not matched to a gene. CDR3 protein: CASSPGDRGYEQYF. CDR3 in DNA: TGTGCCAGCAGCCCAGGGGACAGAGGCTACGAGCAGTACTTC.

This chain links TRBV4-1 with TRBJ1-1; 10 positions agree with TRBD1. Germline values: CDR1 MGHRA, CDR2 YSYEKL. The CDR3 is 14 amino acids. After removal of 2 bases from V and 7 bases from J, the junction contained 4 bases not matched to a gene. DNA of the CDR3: TGCGCCAGCAGCCAAACGGGACAGGGGTTTGAAGCTTTCTTT. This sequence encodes CASSQTGQGFEAFF.

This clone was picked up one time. The CDR3 loop is CASKPGQARYNEKLFF. DNA for the CDR3: TGTGCCAGTAAGCCGGGACAGGCTCGTTATAATGAAAAACTGTTTTTT. The rearrangement links TRBV19 to TRBJ1-4, with 8 bases fitting TRBD1. Germline trimming cut 7 bases from V and 4 bases from J; bases unmatched to any gene: 11. There are 16 residues in the CDR3. CDR1 and CDR2 (germline): LNHDA, SQIVND (reference sequence).

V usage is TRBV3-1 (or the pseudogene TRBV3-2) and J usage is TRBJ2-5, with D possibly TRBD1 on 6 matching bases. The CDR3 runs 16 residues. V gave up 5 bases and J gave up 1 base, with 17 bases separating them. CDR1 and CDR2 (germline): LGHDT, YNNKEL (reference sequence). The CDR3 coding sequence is TGTGCCAGCAGCTTAAGACCGGGACAACTCCAAGAGACCCAGTACTTC. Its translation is CASSLRPGQLQETQYF.

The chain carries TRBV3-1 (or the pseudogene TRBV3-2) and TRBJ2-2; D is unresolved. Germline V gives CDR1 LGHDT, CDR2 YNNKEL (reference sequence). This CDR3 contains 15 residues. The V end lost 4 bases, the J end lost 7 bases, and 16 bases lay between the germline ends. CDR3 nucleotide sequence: TGTGCCAGCAGCCTTCTTAATAGTTTTATCGGGGAGCTGTTTTTT. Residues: CASSLLNSFIGELFF.

The DNA for the CDR3 is TGTGCCAGCAGGTATAGCGGGAGCTCCTACAATGAGCAGTTCTTC. Translated, it gives CASRYSGSSYNEQFF. The V call is TRBV14, the J call TRBJ2-1; 9 bases line up with TRBD2. The CDR3 runs 15 residues. The germline CDR1 and CDR2 sequences are SGHDN and FVKESK. With V trimmed by 6 bases and J by 0 bases, 3 bases remained unmatched.

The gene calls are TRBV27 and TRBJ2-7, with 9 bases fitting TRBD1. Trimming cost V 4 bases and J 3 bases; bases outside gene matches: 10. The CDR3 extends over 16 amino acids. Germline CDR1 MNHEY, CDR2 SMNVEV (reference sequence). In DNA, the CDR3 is TGTGCCAGCAGTTCCTACCCCGACAGGGGGAACTACGAGCAGTACTTC. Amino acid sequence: CASSSYPDRGNYEQYF.

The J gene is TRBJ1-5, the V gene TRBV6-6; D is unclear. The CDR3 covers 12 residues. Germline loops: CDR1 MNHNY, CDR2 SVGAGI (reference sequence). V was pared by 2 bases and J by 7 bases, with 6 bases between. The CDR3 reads CASSYPRQPQHF. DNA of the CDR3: TGTGCCAGCAGTTACCCGAGGCAGCCCCAGCATTTT.

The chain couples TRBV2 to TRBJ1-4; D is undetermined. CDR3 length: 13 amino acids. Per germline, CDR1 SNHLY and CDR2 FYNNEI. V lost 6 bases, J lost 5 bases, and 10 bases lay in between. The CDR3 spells CASRLEVNEKLFF. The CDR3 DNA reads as TGTGCCAGCAGGCTGGAGGTAAATGAAAAACTGTTTTTT.

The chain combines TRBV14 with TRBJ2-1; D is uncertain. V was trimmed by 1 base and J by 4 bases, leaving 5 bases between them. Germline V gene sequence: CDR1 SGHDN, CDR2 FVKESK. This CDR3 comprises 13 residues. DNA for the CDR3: TGTGCCAGCAGCCAAGGCGGATACAATGAGCAGTTCTTC. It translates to CASSQGGYNEQFF.

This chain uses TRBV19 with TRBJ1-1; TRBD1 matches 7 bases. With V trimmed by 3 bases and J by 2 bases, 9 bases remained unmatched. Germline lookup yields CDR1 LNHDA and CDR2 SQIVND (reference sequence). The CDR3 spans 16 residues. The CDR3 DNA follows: TGTGCCAGTAGTATCTCGACAGGGACAGCCAACACTGAAGCTTTCTTT. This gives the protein CASSISTGTANTEAFF.

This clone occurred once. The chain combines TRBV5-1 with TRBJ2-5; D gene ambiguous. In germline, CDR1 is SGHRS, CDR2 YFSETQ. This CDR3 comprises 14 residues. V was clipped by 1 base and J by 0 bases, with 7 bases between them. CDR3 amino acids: CASSLPTDQETQYF. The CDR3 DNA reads TGCGCCAGCAGCTTGCCAACGGACCAAGAGACCCAGTACTTC.

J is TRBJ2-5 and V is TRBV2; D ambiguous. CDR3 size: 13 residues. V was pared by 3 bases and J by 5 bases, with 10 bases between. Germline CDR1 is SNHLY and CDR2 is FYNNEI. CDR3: CASSEYYSETQYF. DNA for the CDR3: TGTGCCAGCAGTGAGTACTATAGCGAGACCCAGTACTTC. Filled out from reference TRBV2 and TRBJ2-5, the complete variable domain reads EPEVTQTPSHQVTQMGQEVILRCVPISNHLYFYWYRQILGQKVEFLVSFYNNEISEKSEIFDDQFSVERPDGSNFTLKIRSTKLEDSAMYFCASSEYYSETQYFGPGTRLLVL.

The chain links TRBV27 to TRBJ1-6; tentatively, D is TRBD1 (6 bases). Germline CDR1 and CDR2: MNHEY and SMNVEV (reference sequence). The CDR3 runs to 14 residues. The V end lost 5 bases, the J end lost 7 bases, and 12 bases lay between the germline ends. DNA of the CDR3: TGTGCCAGCAGTCCGGGACAAGGGAATTCACCCCTCCACTTT. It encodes CASSPGQGNSPLHF.

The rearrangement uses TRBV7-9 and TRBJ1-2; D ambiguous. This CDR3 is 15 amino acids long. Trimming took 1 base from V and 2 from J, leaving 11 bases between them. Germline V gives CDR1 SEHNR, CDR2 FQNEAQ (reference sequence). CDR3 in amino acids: CASSLEGLLNYGYTF. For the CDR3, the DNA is TGTGCCAGCAGCTTAGAAGGACTGCTGAACTATGGCTACACCTTC.

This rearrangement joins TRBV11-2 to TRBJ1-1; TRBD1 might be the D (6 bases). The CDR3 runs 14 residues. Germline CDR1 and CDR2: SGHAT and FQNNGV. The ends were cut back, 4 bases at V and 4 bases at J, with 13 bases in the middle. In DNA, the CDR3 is TGTGCCAGCAGCTCCCGCGAAGGGGGCACTGAAGCTTTCTTT. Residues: CASSSREGGTEAFF.

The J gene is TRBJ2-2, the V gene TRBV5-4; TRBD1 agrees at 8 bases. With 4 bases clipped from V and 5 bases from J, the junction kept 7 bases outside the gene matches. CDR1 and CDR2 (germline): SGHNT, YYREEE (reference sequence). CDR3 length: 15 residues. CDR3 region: CASSRPDRATGELFF. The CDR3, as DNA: TGTGCCAGCAGCCGCCCGGACAGGGCGACCGGGGAGCTGTTTTTT.

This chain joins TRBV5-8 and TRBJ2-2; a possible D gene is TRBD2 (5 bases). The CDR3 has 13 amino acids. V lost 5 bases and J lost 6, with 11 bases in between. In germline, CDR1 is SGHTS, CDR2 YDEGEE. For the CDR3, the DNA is TGTGCCAGCAGGAGGGTGAAGGCCGGGGAGCTGTTTTTT. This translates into CASRRVKAGELFF.

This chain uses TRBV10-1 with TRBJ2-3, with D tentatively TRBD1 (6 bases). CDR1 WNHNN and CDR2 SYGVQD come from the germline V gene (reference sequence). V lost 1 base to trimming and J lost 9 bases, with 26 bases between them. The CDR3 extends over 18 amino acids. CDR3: CASSEFMREKGEPGTQYF. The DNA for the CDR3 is TGCGCCAGCAGTGAGTTTATGCGCGAGAAGGGGGAGCCAGGCACGCAGTATTTT.

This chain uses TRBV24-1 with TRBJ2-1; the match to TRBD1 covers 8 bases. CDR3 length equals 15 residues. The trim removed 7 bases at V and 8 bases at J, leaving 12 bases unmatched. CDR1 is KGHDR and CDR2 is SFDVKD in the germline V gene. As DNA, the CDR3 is TGTGCCACCAGCGAGAGACAGGGGAGACGACATGAGCAGTTCTTC. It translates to CATSERQGRRHEQFF.

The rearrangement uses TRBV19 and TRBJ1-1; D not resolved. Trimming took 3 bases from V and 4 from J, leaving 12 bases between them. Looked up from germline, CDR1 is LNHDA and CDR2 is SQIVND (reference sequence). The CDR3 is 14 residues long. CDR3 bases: TGTGCCAGTAGTATGGAATCCTGGAGCACTGAAGCTTTCTTT. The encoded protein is CASSMESWSTEAFF.

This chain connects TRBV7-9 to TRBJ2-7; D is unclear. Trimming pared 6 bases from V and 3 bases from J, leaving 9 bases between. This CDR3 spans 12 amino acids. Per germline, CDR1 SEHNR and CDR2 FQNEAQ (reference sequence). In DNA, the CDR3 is TGTGCCAGCAGTCTGAGAAGCTACGAGCAGTACTTC. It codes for CASSLRSYEQYF.

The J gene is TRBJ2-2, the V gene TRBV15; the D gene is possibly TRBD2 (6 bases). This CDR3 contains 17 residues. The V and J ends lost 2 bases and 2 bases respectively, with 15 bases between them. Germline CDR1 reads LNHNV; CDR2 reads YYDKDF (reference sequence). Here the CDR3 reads CATSRNPGLTNTGELFF. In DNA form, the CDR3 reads TGTGCCACCAGCAGAAACCCCGGACTAACTAACACCGGGGAGCTGTTTTTT.

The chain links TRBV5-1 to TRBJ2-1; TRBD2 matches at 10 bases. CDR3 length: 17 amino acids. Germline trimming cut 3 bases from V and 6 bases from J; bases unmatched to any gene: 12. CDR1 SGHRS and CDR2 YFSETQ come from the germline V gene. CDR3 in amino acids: CASSSLVAGGPGNEQFF. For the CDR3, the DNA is TGCGCCAGCAGCTCTCTGGTAGCGGGAGGCCCGGGCAATGAGCAGTTCTTC.

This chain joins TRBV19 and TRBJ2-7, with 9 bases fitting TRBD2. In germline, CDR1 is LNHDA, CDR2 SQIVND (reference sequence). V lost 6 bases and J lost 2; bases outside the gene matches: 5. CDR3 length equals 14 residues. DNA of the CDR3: TGTGCCAGTAGCAACCTAGCGGGGACCTACGAGCAGTACTTC. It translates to CASSNLAGTYEQYF.

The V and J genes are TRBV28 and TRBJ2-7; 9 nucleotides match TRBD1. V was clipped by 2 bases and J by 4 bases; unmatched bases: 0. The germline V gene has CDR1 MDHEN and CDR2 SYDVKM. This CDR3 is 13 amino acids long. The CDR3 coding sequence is TGTGCCAGCAGTTTAGGACAGGGGTACGAGCAGTACTTC. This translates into CASSLGQGYEQYF.

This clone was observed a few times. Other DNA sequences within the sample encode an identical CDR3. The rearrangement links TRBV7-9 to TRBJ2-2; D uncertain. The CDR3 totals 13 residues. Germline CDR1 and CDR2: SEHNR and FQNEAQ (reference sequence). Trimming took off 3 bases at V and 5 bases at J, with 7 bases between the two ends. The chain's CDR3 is CASSFSGTGELFF. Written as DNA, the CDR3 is TGTGCCAGCAGCTTCTCAGGTACCGGGGAGCTGTTTTTT.